The clone carrying this TCR beta chain was counted at least ten times. These data belong to a study of T-cell reconstitution after alpha-beta-depleted transplantation in children. Germline lookup yields CDR1 MNHEY and CDR2 SVGEGT. V lost 6 bases, J lost 7 bases, and 21 bases lay in between. The CDR3 consists of 15 residues. A TCRbeta library incorporating unique molecular identifiers was prepared. TCRdb reprocessed the PCR reads with MiXCR, giving one entry per CDR3 protein. Of 450,000 to 500,000 distinct CDR3 sequences listed, 9.5% to 15% are singletons. This sample comprised PBMCs from the stem cell graft donor, obtained from the stem cell graft. The chain joins TRBV6-2 or TRBV6-3 to TRBJ1-1; D remains unclear. This receptor was obtained from a human donor who donated a stem cell graft to a child with combined immunodeficiency. The CDR3 bases are TGTGCCAGCAGGATAGTGGGCCCGCCCTACAATGAAGCTTTCTTT. Translation gives CASRIVGPPYNEAFF.